These 13 T cell receptor beta chains share one sample of origin, sequenced in a study of T cell clones after liver transplantation. Some clones are missing from TCRdb's copy, which holds only in-frame ones; the method was immunoSEQ multiplex PCR. The sample has 45,000 to 60,000 clones; over 60% are singletons. The sequencing used CD4+ T cells from blood, collected at the 22-month timepoint. The source of these receptors is a human patient who received a liver transplant. Some T cells may have originated in the graft donor.

The J gene is TRBJ1-2, the V gene TRBV5-5; no firm D call. The CDR3 is 12 residues long. Trimming pared 4 bases from V and 3 bases from J, leaving 7 bases between. The germline V gene encodes CDR1 SGHKS and CDR2 YYEKEE (reference sequence). In DNA form, the CDR3 reads TGTGCCAGCAGCGGTAGGGACTATGGCTACACCTTC. Translated: CASSGRDYGYTF.

The chain links TRBV25-1 to TRBJ2-1, with D unclear. The CDR3 covers 16 residues. Trimming took 3 bases from V and 0 from J, leaving 12 bases between them. Germline V gene data show CDR1 as MGHDK and CDR2 as SYGVNS. CDR3 sequence reads: CASSESQPGSYNEQFF. Here the CDR3 DNA reads TGTGCCAGCAGTGAGTCTCAGCCCGGCTCCTACAATGAGCAGTTCTTC.

In DNA, the CDR3 is TGTGCCAGCAGGATAGGGGGCGACTATGGCTACACCTTC. Translated, it gives CASRIGGDYGYTF. The rearrangement links TRBV2 to TRBJ1-2; 7 bases align to TRBD1. Germline V lookup: CDR1 SNHLY, CDR2 FYNNEI. V lost 6 bases to trimming and J lost 3 bases; unmatched junction nucleotides: 4. This CDR3 comprises 13 residues.

V gene TRBV5-1 combines with J gene TRBJ2-7; TRBD1 agrees at 8 bases. Germline CDR1 SGHRS, CDR2 YFSETQ. There are 15 residues in the CDR3. V was pared by 3 bases and J by 2 bases, with 7 bases of the junction left unmatched. The CDR3 nucleotides are TGCGCCAGCAGCTCGACCAAACAGGGGGCCTACGAGCAGTACTTC. The encoded protein is CASSSTKQGAYEQYF.

The count of this clone is one. The chain has TRBV7-2 and TRBJ2-2; 8 bases map to TRBD1. The CDR3 has 16 amino acids. V shed 3 bases, J shed 4 bases, and the junction held 7 bases outside the gene matches. Per the germline V gene, CDR1 is SGHTA and CDR2 is FQGNSA. In nucleotides, the CDR3 is TGTGCCAGCAGCTTGGCAGGGGGCTTTAGCACCGGGGAGCTGTTTTTT. Translated, it gives CASSLAGGFSTGELFF.

This chain uses TRBV19 with TRBJ2-2; the match to TRBD1 covers 9 bases. The CDR3 covers 15 residues. The ends lost 9 bases at V and 2 bases at J; junction bases unmatched: 7. Germline CDR1 reads LNHDA; CDR2 reads SQIVND (reference sequence). CDR3: CASTKGQGNTGELFF. The CDR3, as DNA: TGTGCCAGCACAAAGGGACAGGGAAACACCGGGGAGCTGTTTTTT.

The gene calls are TRBV7-2 and TRBJ2-1, with a weak D call TRBD2 (5 bases). CDR3 length: 11 residues. The germline V and J ends were trimmed by 5 bases and 13 bases, with 12 bases remaining between them. Germline CDR1 SGHTA, CDR2 FQGNSA. The CDR3: CASSPGREQFF. CDR3 DNA: TGTGCCAGCAGCCCCGGACGGGAACAGTTCTTC.

A single count supports this clone. V is TRBV9 and J is TRBJ1-4, with 7 bases aligning to TRBD1. Germline V CDR1 and CDR2: SGDLS, YYNGEE. J was trimmed by 8 bases and V by 5 bases; bases with no gene match: 6. This CDR3 spans 13 amino acids. The CDR3 coding sequence is TGTGCCAGCAGTAGGGGGCCTTGGGAAAAACTGTTTTTT. Translation gives CASSRGPWEKLFF.

The chain employs TRBV7-8 and TRBJ2-2; D possibly matches TRBD1 or TRBD2 (6 bases each). The V and J ends lost 7 bases and 4 bases respectively, with 16 bases between them. The CDR3 loop spans 15 amino acids. Germline values: CDR1 SGHVS, CDR2 FQNEAQ. CDR3 sequence: CASKGGRVGTGELFF. CDR3 DNA: TGTGCCAGCAAGGGGGGCAGGGTCGGCACCGGGGAGCTGTTTTTT.

The rearrangement joins TRBV27 to TRBJ1-2; TRBD1 matches at 8 bases. The V gene's germline CDR1 is MNHEY and CDR2 SMNVEV (reference sequence). With V trimmed by 4 bases and J by 4 bases, 8 bases remained unmatched. CDR3 length: 15 amino acids. For the CDR3, the DNA is TGTGCCAGCAGTTCCGGACAGGGCAGCTTCTATGGCTACACCTTC. Translated, it gives CASSSGQGSFYGYTF.

V is TRBV6-6 and J is TRBJ1-2; tentative D call: TRBD1 (5 bases). The germline V gene encodes CDR1 MNHNY and CDR2 SVGAGI (reference sequence). This CDR3 has 14 amino acids. The V end was cut by 6 bases, the J end by 5 bases, with 16 bases between. This chain's CDR3 is CASRPGTEFYGYTF. The CDR3 DNA is TGTGCCAGCAGACCCGGGACCGAGTTTTATGGCTACACCTTC.

The J gene is TRBJ1-5, the V gene TRBV29-1; perhaps TRBD1 as D (5 bases). Trimming took off 7 bases at V and 1 base at J, with 8 bases between the two ends. Germline CDR1 SQVTM, CDR2 ANQGSEA. The CDR3 runs 12 residues. CDR3 bases: TGCAGCGCACGGACAAGCAATCAGCCCCAGCATTTT. Protein sequence: CSARTSNQPQHF.

The chain uses TRBV18 and TRBJ2-7, with TRBD1 matching 7 bases. Trimming at V came to 4 bases and at J to 2 bases, leaving 8 bases not matched to a gene. The CDR3 sequence is 15 residues long. Per germline, CDR1 KGHSH and CDR2 LQKENI. The CDR3 region has the DNA TGTGCCAGCTCACTGAGACAGGGATCCACCTACGAGCAGTACTTC. This codes for CASSLRQGSTYEQYF.